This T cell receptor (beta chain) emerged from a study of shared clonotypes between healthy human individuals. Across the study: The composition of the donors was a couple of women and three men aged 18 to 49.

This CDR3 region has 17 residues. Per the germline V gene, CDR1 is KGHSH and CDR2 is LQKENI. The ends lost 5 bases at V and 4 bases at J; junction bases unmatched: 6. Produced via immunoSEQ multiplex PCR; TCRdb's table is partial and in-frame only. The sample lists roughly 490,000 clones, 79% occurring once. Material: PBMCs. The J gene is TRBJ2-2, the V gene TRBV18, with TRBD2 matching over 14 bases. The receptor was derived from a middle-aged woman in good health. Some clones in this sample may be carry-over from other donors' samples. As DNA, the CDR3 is TGTGCCAGCTCAACCGGGACTAGCGGGAGTGTCACCGGGGAGCTGTTTTTT. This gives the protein CASSTGTSGSVTGELFF. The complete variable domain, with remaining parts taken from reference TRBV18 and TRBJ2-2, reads NAGVMQNPRHLVRRRGQEARLRCSPMKGHSHVYWYRQLPEEGLKFMVYLQKENIIDESGMPKERFSAEFPKEGPSILRIQQVVRGDSAAYFCASSTGTSGSVTGELFFGEGSRLTVL.